The source of this T cell receptor beta chain is a study of T cells after yellow fever vaccination (dated by TCRdb to the late 2010s). General notes on the study: Libraries from fractions with low cell numbers were prepared with the SMART-Seq v4 Ultra Low Input RNA kit. To track T-cell clones before and after primary and booster YFV17D yellow fever vaccination, bulk TCR alpha and beta repertoires were sequenced longitudinally. Two healthy male donors, one aged 18 to 29 and one aged 30 to 40 years, were included in the cohort. Bulk PBMC replicates and cell subsets were isolated from blood drawn at multiple timepoints before and after both primary and secondary immunization. General findings and caveats noted by the study authors: FACS-sorted repertoires could contain abundant contaminating clonotypes from the bulk population, so computational filtering was required. The secondary T-cell response was found to be weaker but faster than the primary response, with a peak reached on day 5 rather than on day 15. Because the study included only a couple of donors, the extent to which the findings can be generalized is limited. A small fraction of clonotypes appeared in both the CD4 and CD8 compartments, likely as a result of convergent recombination. After the booster, most clones that had expanded after primary vaccination were detected again (around 97% of CD4 and about 88% of CD8), suggesting broad maintenance of memory.

As encoded in the germline V gene, CDR1 is LGHNA while CDR2 is YSLEER. Its CDR3 holds 15 amino acids, cysteine through phenylalanine. Left in the record is the CDR3 DNA by itself, 45 bases read in frame from the first base. Relative to germline, V is missing 6 bases and J is missing 5 bases, with 11 bases of the junction outside any gene match. What the treatment or condition label conveys for this sample: live attenuated yellow fever vaccine strain. Two biological replicates of bulk PBMCs were collected at each blood-draw timepoint. PBMCs were isolated from peripheral blood using a standard Ficoll-Paque protocol. RNA was extracted with TriZol from bulk PBMCs, CD4 and CD8 fractions, and dextramer-positive and dextramer-negative fractions. TCRdb names Illumina NovaSeq 6000 as the instrument used. TCR cDNA was synthesized by 5'RACE template switching, which introduced a universal primer site and unique molecular identifiers. Priming for cDNA synthesis came from both the TCR alpha and TCR beta constant segments. Library amplification used two PCR steps, and the second PCR step added sample barcodes and sequencing adapters. Sequencing of libraries was done on Illumina HiSeq 2500 (2x100 bp) or NovaSeq (2x150 bp). The study's processing was this. MIGEC handled demultiplexing of reads and collapsing into UMI consensus sequences, while MiXCR performed V(D)J alignment. Vaccine-responding clonotypes were defined with edgeR using replicate PBMC samples, requiring FDR below 0.01 and a log2 fold change above 5 up to day 15. CD4 or CD8 identity was assigned to each bulk clonotype according to whether the clonotype was present at higher abundance in the sequenced CD4 repertoire or the sequenced CD8 repertoire. TCRdb cleaned the public reads at Q25 with fastp, built clones with MiXCR and kept in-frame beta chains. Rows are combined by CDR3 protein, so each entry shows the most common genes and DNA. TCRdb's processing, not the authors', yielded these V and J calls. The sample records a few hundred thousand distinct CDR3 sequences, approximately 4.2% of which are singletons. The top ten constitute 20% to 25% of the sample.

Points on this clonotype: The clone's antigen remains unknown. Qualities for individual bases were not recorded, and no much larger clone is one base off.

The V and J segments used are TRBV4-3 and TRBJ2-3; 7 of the junction bases match TRBD2. The source material was PBMCs, sampled 5 days after the yellow fever booster vaccination. The sequence was obtained from a man aged 18 to 30 who received the YFV17D yellow fever vaccine. The CDR3 corresponds to CASSTFAGEGDTQYF. At the DNA level, the sequence is TGCGCCAGCAGTACCTTCGCGGGGGAGGGAGATACGCAGTATTTT.